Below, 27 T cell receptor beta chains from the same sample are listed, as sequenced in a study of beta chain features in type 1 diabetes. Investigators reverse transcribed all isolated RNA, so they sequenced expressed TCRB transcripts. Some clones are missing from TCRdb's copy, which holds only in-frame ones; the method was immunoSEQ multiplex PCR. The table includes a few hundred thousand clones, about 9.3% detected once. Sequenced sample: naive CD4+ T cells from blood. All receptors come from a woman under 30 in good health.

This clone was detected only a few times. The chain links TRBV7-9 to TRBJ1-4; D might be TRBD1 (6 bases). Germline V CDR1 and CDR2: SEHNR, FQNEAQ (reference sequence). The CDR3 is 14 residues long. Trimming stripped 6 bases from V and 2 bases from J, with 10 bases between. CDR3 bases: TGTGCCAGCAGTTCACAGGGCACTAATGAAAAACTGTTTTTT. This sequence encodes CASSSQGTNEKLFF.

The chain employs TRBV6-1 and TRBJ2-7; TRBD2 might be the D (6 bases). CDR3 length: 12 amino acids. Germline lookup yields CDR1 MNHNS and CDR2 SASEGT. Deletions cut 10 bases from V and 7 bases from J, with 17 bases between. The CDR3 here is CATSSPAGEQYF. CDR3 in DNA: TGTGCCACCTCGTCGCCGGCGGGGGAGCAGTACTTC.

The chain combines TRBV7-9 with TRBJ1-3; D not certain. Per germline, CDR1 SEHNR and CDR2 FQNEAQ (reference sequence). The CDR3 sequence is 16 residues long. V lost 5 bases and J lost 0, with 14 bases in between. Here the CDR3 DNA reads TGTGCCAGCAGCGTACCATCGAGAAACTCTGGAAACACCATATATTTT. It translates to CASSVPSRNSGNTIYF.

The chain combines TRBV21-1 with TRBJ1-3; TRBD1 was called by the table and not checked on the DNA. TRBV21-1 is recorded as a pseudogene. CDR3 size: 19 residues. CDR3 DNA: TGTGCCAGCAGCAAAGTAGTAAGGGACAGGCTGCCTGGAGGAAACACCATATATTTT. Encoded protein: CASSKVVRDRLPGGNTIYF.

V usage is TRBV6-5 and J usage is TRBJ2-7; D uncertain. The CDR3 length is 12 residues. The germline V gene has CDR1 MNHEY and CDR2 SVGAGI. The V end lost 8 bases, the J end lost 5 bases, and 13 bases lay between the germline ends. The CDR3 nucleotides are TGTGCCAGCGACCCCGACCGGGACGAGCAGTACTTC. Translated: CASDPDRDEQYF.

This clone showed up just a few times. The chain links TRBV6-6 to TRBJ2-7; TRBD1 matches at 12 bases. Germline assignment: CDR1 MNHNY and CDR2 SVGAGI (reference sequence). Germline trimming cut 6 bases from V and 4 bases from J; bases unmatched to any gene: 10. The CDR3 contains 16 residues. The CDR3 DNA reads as TGTGCCAGCAGCCCCCATGTGGGACAGGGGGCTTACGAGCAGTACTTC. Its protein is CASSPHVGQGAYEQYF.

The chain's CDR3 is CASSGQPNTEAFF. Here the CDR3 DNA reads TGTGCCAGCAGTGGACAGCCGAACACTGAAGCTTTCTTT. This chain connects TRBV7-3 to TRBJ1-1; a possible D gene is TRBD1 (6 bases). Germline V gives CDR1 SGHTA, CDR2 FQGTGA. The CDR3 totals 13 residues. V shed 6 bases and J shed 1 base, with 9 bases lying between them. Supplemented by reference TRBV7-3 and TRBJ1-1, the full variable domain reads GAGVSQTPSNKVTEKGKYVELRCDPISGHTALYWYRQSLGQGPEFLIYFQGTGAADDSGLPNDRFFAVRPEGSVSTLKIQRTERGDSAVYLCASSGQPNTEAFFGQGTRLTVV.

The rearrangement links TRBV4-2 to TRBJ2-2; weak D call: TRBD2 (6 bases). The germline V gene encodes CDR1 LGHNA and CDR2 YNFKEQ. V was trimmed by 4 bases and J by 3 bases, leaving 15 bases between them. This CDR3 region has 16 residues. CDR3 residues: CASSPGSSADTGELFF. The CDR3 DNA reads TGTGCCAGCAGCCCAGGGTCTAGCGCGGACACCGGGGAGCTGTTTTTT.

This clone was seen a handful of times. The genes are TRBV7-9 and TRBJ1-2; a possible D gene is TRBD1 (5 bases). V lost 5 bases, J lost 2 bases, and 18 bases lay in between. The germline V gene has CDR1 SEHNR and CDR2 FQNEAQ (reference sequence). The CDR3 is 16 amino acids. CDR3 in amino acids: CASSLRGEVGNYGYTF. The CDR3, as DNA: TGTGCCAGCAGCCTCCGGGGGGAAGTGGGGAACTATGGCTACACCTTC.

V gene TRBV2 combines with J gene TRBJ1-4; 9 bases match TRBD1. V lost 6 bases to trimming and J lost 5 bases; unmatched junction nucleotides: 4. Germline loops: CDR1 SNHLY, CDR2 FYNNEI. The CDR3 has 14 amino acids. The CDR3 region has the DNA TGTGCCAGCAGACCGGACAGGGGCAATGAAAAACTGTTTTTT. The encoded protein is CASRPDRGNEKLFF.

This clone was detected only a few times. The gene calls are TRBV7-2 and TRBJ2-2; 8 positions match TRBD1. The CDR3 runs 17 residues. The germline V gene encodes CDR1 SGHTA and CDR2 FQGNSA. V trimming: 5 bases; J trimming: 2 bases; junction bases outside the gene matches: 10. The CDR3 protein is CASSPDGQGRNTGELFF. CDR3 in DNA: TGTGCCAGCAGCCCTGACGGACAGGGTCGCAACACCGGGGAGCTGTTTTTT.

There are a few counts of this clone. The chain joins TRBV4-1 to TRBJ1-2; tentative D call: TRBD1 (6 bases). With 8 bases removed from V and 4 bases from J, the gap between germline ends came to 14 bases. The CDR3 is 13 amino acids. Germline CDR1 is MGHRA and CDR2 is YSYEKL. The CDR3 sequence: CASRQGQSYGYTF. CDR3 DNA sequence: TGCGCCAGCCGACAAGGACAGAGCTATGGCTACACCTTC.

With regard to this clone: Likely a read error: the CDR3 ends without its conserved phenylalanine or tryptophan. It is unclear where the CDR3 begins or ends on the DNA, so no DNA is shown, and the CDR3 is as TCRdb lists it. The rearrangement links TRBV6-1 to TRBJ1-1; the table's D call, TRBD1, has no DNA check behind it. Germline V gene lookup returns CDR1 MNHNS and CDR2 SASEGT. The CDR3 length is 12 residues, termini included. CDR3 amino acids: CASSEATDRGII.

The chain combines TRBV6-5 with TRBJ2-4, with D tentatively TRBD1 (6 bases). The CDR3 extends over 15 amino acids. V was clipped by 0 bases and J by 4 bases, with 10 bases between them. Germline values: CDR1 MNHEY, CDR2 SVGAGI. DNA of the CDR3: TGTGCCAGCAGTTACTCAGAGGGGGTAAAAAACATTCAGTACTTC. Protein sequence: CASSYSEGVKNIQYF.

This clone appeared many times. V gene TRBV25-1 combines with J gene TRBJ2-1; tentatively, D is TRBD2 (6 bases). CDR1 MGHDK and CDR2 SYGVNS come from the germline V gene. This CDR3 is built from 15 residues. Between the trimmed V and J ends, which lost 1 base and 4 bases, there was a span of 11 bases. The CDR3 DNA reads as TGTGCCAGCAGTGAATCGGGAGAAGTATACAATGAGCAGTTCTTC. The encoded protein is CASSESGEVYNEQFF. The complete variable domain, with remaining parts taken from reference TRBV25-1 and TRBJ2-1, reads EADIYQTPRYLVIGTGKKITLECSQTMGHDKMYWYQQDPGMELHLIHYSYGVNSTEKGDLSSESTVSRIRTEHFPLTLESARPSHTSQYLCASSESGEVYNEQFFGPGTRLTVL.

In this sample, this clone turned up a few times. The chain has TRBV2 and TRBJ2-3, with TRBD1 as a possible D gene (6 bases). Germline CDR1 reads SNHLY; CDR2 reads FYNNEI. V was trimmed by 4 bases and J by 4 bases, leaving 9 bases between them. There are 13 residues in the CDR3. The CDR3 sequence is CASSGPGADTQYF. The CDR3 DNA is TGTGCCAGCAGTGGTCCAGGGGCAGATACGCAGTATTTT.

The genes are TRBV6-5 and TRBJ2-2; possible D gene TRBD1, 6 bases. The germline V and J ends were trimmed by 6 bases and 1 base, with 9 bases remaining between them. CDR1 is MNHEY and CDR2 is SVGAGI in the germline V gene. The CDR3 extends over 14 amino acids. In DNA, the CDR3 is TGTGCCAGCAGCGCGGACAGGAACACCGGGGAGCTGTTTTTT. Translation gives CASSADRNTGELFF.

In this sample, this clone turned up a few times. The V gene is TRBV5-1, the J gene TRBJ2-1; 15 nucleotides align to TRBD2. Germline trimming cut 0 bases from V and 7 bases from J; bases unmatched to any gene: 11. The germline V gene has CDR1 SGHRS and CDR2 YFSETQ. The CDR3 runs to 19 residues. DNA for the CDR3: TGCGCCAGCAGCTTGGACCCTGGACTAGCGGGAGGGAACGGGAATGAGCAGTTCTTC. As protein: CASSLDPGLAGGNGNEQFF.

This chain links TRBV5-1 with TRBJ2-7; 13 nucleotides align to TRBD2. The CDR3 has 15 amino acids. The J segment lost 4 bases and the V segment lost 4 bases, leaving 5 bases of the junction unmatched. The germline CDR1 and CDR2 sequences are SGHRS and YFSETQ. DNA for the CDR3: TGCGCCAGCAGCATCGGACTAGCGGGAGTATACGAGCAGTACTTC. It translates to CASSIGLAGVYEQYF.

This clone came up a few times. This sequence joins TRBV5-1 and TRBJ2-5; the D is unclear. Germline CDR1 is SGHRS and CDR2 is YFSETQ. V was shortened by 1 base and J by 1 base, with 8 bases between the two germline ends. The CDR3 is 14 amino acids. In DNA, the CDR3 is TGCGCCAGCAGCTTGACTGACATCCAAGAGACCCAGTACTTC. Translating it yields CASSLTDIQETQYF.

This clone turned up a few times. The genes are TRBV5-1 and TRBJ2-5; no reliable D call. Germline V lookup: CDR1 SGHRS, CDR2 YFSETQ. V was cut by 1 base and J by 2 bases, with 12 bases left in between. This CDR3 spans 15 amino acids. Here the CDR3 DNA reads TGCGCCAGCAGCTTGACCCTCCAGACACAAGAGACCCAGTACTTC. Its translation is CASSLTLQTQETQYF.

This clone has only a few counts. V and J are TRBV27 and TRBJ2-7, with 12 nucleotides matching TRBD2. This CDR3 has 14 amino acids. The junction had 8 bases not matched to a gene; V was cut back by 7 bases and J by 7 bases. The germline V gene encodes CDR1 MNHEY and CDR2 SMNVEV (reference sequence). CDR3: CASTLTSGSGEQYF. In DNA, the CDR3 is TGTGCCAGCACCCTGACTAGCGGGAGCGGAGAGCAGTACTTC.

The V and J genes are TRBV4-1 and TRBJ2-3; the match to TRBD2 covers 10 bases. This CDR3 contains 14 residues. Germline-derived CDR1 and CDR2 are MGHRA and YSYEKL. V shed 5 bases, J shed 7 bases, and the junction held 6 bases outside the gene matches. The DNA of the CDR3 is TGCGCCAGCAGCGAAGCGGGACTAGCGTATACGCAGTATTTT. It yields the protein CASSEAGLAYTQYF.

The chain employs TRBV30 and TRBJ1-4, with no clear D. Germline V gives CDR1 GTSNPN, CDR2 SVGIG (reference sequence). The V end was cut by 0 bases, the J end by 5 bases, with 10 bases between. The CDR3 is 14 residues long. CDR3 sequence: CAWSVHRKNEKLFF. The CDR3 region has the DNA TGTGCCTGGAGTGTACACAGAAAAAATGAAAAACTGTTTTTT.

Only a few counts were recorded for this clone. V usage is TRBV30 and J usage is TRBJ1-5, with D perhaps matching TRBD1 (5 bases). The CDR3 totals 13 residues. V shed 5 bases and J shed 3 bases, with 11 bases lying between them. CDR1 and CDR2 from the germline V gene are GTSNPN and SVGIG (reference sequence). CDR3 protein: CAWDQGINQPQHF. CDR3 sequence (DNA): TGTGCCTGGGATCAGGGAATCAATCAGCCCCAGCATTTT.

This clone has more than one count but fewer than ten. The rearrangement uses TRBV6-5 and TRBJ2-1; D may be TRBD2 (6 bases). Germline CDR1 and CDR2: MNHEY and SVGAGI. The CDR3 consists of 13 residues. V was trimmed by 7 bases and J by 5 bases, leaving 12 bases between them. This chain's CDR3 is CASTNGGNNEQFF. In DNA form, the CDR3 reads TGTGCCAGCACCAACGGGGGTAACAATGAGCAGTTCTTC.

CDR3 sequence (DNA): TGTGCCAGCAGTTACGAAAGGGGCGGACAGCCCCAGCATTTT. Its protein product is CASSYERGGQPQHF. This chain connects TRBV6-6 to TRBJ1-5; TRBD1 might be the D (5 bases). Germline-derived CDR1 and CDR2 are MNHNY and SVGAGI (reference sequence). CDR3 size: 14 residues. Between the trimmed V and J ends, which lost 2 bases and 7 bases, there was a span of 12 bases.